Listed here are 30 T cell receptor beta chains from one sample, sequenced in a study of cytomegalovirus exposure and HLA in healthy donors. Use of 60 Vbeta and 13 Jbeta primers characterized the PCR. Sequenced by immunoSEQ multiplex PCR; TCRdb stores in-frame clones only, minus some. Here the sample spans some 120,000 clones, around 81% being singletons. Sequencing was performed on PBMCs. Receptors were obtained from a woman aged 25 to 39 in good health and CMV-seronegative.

This chain connects TRBV2 to TRBJ1-3; weak D call: TRBD1 (5 bases). The CDR3 totals 14 residues. The V gene's germline CDR1 is SNHLY and CDR2 FYNNEI. Trimming took 4 bases from V and 1 from J, leaving 8 bases between them. In DNA form, the CDR3 reads TGTGCCAGCAGTGCAGGGAATTCTGGAAACACCATATATTTT. Translation: CASSAGNSGNTIYF.

The table lists this clone with a count of one. The rearrangement joins TRBV6-5 to TRBJ2-5; D gene unclear. Germline CDR1 MNHEY, CDR2 SVGAGI. The CDR3 spans 13 residues. With 2 bases removed from V and 5 bases from J, the gap between germline ends came to 9 bases. This CDR3 is CASSYGTWETQYF. CDR3 sequence (DNA): TGTGCCAGCAGTTACGGCACCTGGGAGACCCAGTACTTC.

The chain links TRBV4-3 to TRBJ2-7, with D perhaps matching TRBD2 (6 bases). Germline-derived CDR1 and CDR2 are LGHNA and YSLEER. The CDR3 totals 16 residues. Trimming took 7 bases from V and 7 from J, leaving 26 bases between them. The CDR3: CASTSMEGDITSEQYF. In DNA form, the CDR3 reads TGCGCCAGCACCAGTATGGAGGGCGACATTACGAGTGAGCAGTACTTC.

This sequence joins TRBV11-2 and TRBJ2-1; tentatively, D is TRBD1 (6 bases). CDR1 is SGHAT and CDR2 is FQNNGV in the germline V gene. Trimming shortened V by 6 bases and J by 4 bases, and 16 bases separated the two germline ends. The CDR3 has 15 residues. DNA for the CDR3: TGTGCCAGCAGAGCCGCCGGGACATATTACAATGAGCAGTTCTTC. Translating it yields CASRAAGTYYNEQFF.

This clone was seen once. J is TRBJ1-1 and V is TRBV9; the match to TRBD1 covers 7 bases. This CDR3 has 14 residues. The V and J ends lost 0 bases and 5 bases, in that order; junction bases with no gene match: 4. The germline CDR1 and CDR2 sequences are SGDLS and YYNGEE. This CDR3 is CASSVGDRATEAFF. The CDR3 DNA follows: TGTGCCAGCAGCGTAGGAGACAGGGCAACTGAAGCTTTCTTT.

This clone was seen more than once but under ten times. The V and J genes are TRBV14 and TRBJ1-1; D perhaps matches TRBD1 (6 bases). V was shortened by 8 bases and J by 1 base, with 11 bases between the two germline ends. Germline V gives CDR1 SGHDN, CDR2 FVKESK. The CDR3 spans 13 residues. The CDR3 DNA is TGTGCCAGCCTGGGCAGGGGGAACACTGAAGCTTTCTTT. Amino acids: CASLGRGNTEAFF.

The chain recombines TRBV2 with TRBJ2-7; D perhaps matches TRBD1 (5 bases). V gave up 7 bases and J gave up 3 bases, with 16 bases separating them. The CDR3 extends over 14 amino acids. Germline V gives CDR1 SNHLY, CDR2 FYNNEI. The CDR3 DNA sequence: TGTGCCAGCACCCCCCCAGTGCAGGGCTACGAGCAGTACTTC. Its translation is CASTPPVQGYEQYF.

The chain combines TRBV5-4 with TRBJ2-7; 14 bases align to TRBD2. Unmatched junction bases numbered 7, after V lost 0 bases and J lost 5 bases. From germline, CDR1 is SGHNT and CDR2 YYREEE (reference sequence). The CDR3 length is 17 residues. In DNA form, the CDR3 reads TGTGCCAGCAGCTTGGGACTAGCGGGAGGGAAACCCCACGAGCAGTACTTC. Translated: CASSLGLAGGKPHEQYF.

The chain is built from TRBV2 and TRBJ1-1, with unresolved D. Between the trimmed V and J ends, which lost 2 bases and 5 bases, there was a span of 15 bases. Germline-derived CDR1 and CDR2 are SNHLY and FYNNEI. CDR3 length: 15 residues. The CDR3 bases are TGTGCCAGCAGTGAAATGCAACAGCTTTTGACTGAAGCTTTCTTT. Translated: CASSEMQQLLTEAFF.

This CDR3 reads CASSVRQGGNEQFF. For the CDR3, the DNA is TGTGCCAGCAGTGTTCGTCAGGGGGGCAATGAGCAGTTCTTC. The chain links TRBV2 to TRBJ2-1; TRBD1 might be the D (7 bases). Per the germline V gene, CDR1 is SNHLY and CDR2 is FYNNEI. V was cut by 4 bases and J by 6 bases, with 13 bases left in between. CDR3 length equals 14 residues.

The rearrangement links TRBV19 to TRBJ2-1; 7 bases fit TRBD2. This CDR3 has 15 residues. V was clipped by 4 bases and J by 8 bases; unmatched bases: 11. CDR1 is LNHDA, CDR2 SQIVND, per germline (reference sequence). CDR3 coding DNA: TGTGCCAGTAGTAGGGGGGGGTTGGAGATGGATGAGCAGTTCTTC. Translated: CASSRGGLEMDEQFF.

The rearrangement joins TRBV28 to TRBJ2-1, with TRBD1 matching over 11 bases. CDR3 length: 14 amino acids. Germline CDR1 reads MDHEN; CDR2 reads SYDVKM. Trimming at V came to 6 bases and at J to 8 bases, leaving 6 bases not matched to a gene. The DNA for the CDR3 is TGTGCCAGCAGGGGGACAGGGGGAGGGCATGAGCAGTTCTTC. It specifies CASRGTGGGHEQFF.

This clone came up once. The rearrangement joins TRBV28 to TRBJ2-1; TRBD1 aligns across 8 bases. This CDR3 comprises 16 residues. Germline CDR1 is MDHEN and CDR2 is SYDVKM. V shed 4 bases, J shed 8 bases, and the junction held 13 bases outside the gene matches. The CDR3 here is CASSSPGGEGGDEQFF. The CDR3 nucleotides are TGTGCCAGCAGTTCTCCAGGGGGCGAAGGTGGGGATGAGCAGTTCTTC. Drawing the rest from reference TRBV28 and TRBJ2-1, the complete variable domain is DVKVTQSSRYLVKRTGEKVFLECVQDMDHENMFWYRQDPGLGLRLIYFSYDVKMKEKGDIPEGYSVSREKKERFSLILESASTNQTSMYLCASSSPGGEGGDEQFFGPGTRLTVL.

V and J are TRBV7-9 and TRBJ2-7; D unresolved. V shed 5 bases and J shed 0 bases, with 8 bases lying between them. The germline CDR1 and CDR2 sequences are SEHNR and FQNEAQ (reference sequence). CDR3 length: 13 residues. The CDR3 sequence is CASSPLVSYEQYF. The CDR3 DNA reads TGTGCCAGCAGCCCACTCGTCTCCTACGAGCAGTACTTC. Drawing the rest from reference TRBV7-9 and TRBJ2-7, the complete variable domain is DTGVSQNPRHKITKRGQNVTFRCDPISEHNRLYWYRQTLGQGPEFLTYFQNEAQLEKSRLLSDRFSAERPKGSFSTLEIQRTEQGDSAMYLCASSPLVSYEQYFGPGTRLTVT.

The chain employs TRBV7-4 and TRBJ1-1, with D hard to call. CDR1 and CDR2 (germline): SGHVT, SQSDAQ. This CDR3 is 15 amino acids long. V gave up 5 bases and J gave up 1 base, with 14 bases separating them. The CDR3 DNA is TGTGCCAGCAGCATACGCCGACACCGGAACACTGAAGCTTTCTTT. It yields the protein CASSIRRHRNTEAFF.

The CDR3 reads CASSLGRGTNYGYTF. For the CDR3, the DNA is TGTGCCAGCAGTTTAGGACGGGGGACTAACTATGGCTACACCTTC. The chain uses TRBV27 and TRBJ1-2; the D gene is possibly TRBD1 (5 bases). Trimming left V 2 bases short and J 0 bases short, with 10 bases between. Germline values: CDR1 MNHEY, CDR2 SMNVEV (reference sequence). CDR3 length equals 15 residues.

This chain joins TRBV19 and TRBJ2-3; D remains unclear. The germline CDR1 and CDR2 sequences are LNHDA and SQIVND (reference sequence). This CDR3 comprises 17 residues. V lost 1 base and J lost 0, with 14 bases in between. CDR3 nucleotides: TGTGCCAGTAGTATAGGCAGACACCGATCTAGCACAGATACGCAGTATTTT. Amino acid sequence: CASSIGRHRSSTDTQYF.

The chain has TRBV11-3 and TRBJ2-3; TRBD2 is a possible D gene (5 bases). Trimming removed 0 bases at V and 0 bases at J, with 16 bases between. CDR1 and CDR2 (germline): SGHNT, YENEEA. The length of the CDR3 is 18 residues. CDR3 loop: CASSLDWRRGLSTDTQYF. The CDR3 DNA follows: TGTGCCAGCAGCTTAGATTGGCGAAGAGGACTGAGCACAGATACGCAGTATTTT. Combining the CDR3 with reference TRBV11-3 and TRBJ2-3 gives the whole variable domain EAGVVQSPRYKIIEKKQPVAFWCNPISGHNTLYWYLQNLGQGPELLIRYENEEAVDDSQLPKDRFSAERLKGVDSTLKIQPAELGDSAVYLCASSLDWRRGLSTDTQYFGPGTRLTVL.

The chain is built from TRBV13 and TRBJ2-1, with 13 bases fitting TRBD2. The CDR3 has 15 amino acids. CDR1 is PRHDT, CDR2 FYEKMQ, per germline (reference sequence). V shed 3 bases, J shed 6 bases, and the junction held 2 bases outside the gene matches. The CDR3, as DNA: TGTGCCAGCAGCTTTACTAGCGGGAGGGGCAATGAGCAGTTCTTC. Amino acids: CASSFTSGRGNEQFF.

The chain combines TRBV5-1 with TRBJ2-1, with 14 nucleotides matching TRBD2. This CDR3 has 18 residues. Germline CDR1 and CDR2: SGHRS and YFSETQ. V was pared by 3 bases and J by 1 base, with 6 bases of the junction left unmatched. CDR3 region: CASSSRLAGGQSYNEQFF. The CDR3 coding sequence is TGCGCCAGCAGCTCCCGACTAGCGGGAGGGCAGTCCTACAATGAGCAGTTCTTC.

The chain carries TRBV29-1 and TRBJ2-7, with 7 bases fitting TRBD2. The CDR3 covers 15 residues. V lost 3 bases to trimming and J lost 7 bases; unmatched junction nucleotides: 15. Germline lookup yields CDR1 SQVTM and CDR2 ANQGSEA. CDR3 amino acids: CSVEVGGGRNGEQYF. The DNA for the CDR3 is TGCAGCGTTGAGGTGGGGGGAGGGCGCAATGGTGAGCAGTACTTC.

The chain carries TRBV6-1 and TRBJ2-5; D is unclear. The CDR3 consists of 13 residues. Deletions cut 3 bases from V and 2 bases from J, with 7 bases between. Per germline, CDR1 MNHNS and CDR2 SASEGT. The CDR3 sequence is CASSESQQETQYF. The CDR3 region has the DNA TGTGCCAGCAGTGAGTCGCAGCAAGAGACCCAGTACTTC.

The rearrangement links TRBV23-1 to TRBJ1-5, with D possibly TRBD1 on 6 matching bases. TRBV23-1 is an ORF, and what it does is uncertain. This CDR3 comprises 14 residues. Trimming left V 3 bases short and J 11 bases short, with 17 bases between. The CDR3 DNA follows: TGCGCCAGCAGTCAGGGGGCGGGGGGTTCGTCCCAGCATTTT. This codes for CASSQGAGGSSQHF.

The CDR3: CAIVGRLRGREETQYF. For the CDR3, the DNA is TGTGCCATCGTGGGGCGGCTCCGCGGGAGGGAAGAGACCCAGTACTTC. The chain recombines TRBV28 with TRBJ2-5; 9 positions match TRBD2. Germline V CDR1 and CDR2: MDHEN, SYDVKM. The ends lost 10 bases at V and 3 bases at J; junction bases unmatched: 15. The CDR3 length is 16 residues.

The genes are TRBV5-4 and TRBJ2-2, with TRBD1 as a possible D gene (5 bases). This CDR3 has 15 amino acids. Germline CDR1 SGHNT, CDR2 YYREEE (reference sequence). Trimming left V 0 bases short and J 4 bases short, with 10 bases between. The CDR3 loop is CASSLEQVGTGELFF. In DNA form, the CDR3 reads TGTGCCAGCAGCTTGGAACAGGTTGGCACCGGGGAGCTGTTTTTT.

This chain links TRBV7-6 with TRBJ1-1; D gene uncertain. Trimming stripped 2 bases from V and 5 bases from J, with 9 bases between. Germline V gives CDR1 SGHVS, CDR2 FNYEAQ. This CDR3 is built from 13 residues. CDR3 nucleotide sequence: TGTGCCAGCAGCTTAACGGGAAAGACTGAAGCTTTCTTT. It is translated as CASSLTGKTEAFF.

This CDR3 is CASRIETGGNYEQYF. As DNA, the CDR3 is TGTGCCAGCAGGATCGAGACAGGGGGCAATTACGAGCAGTACTTC. The chain links TRBV27 to TRBJ2-7, with 10 bases aligning to TRBD1. With V trimmed by 6 bases and J by 4 bases, 9 bases remained unmatched. Germline CDR1 is MNHEY and CDR2 is SMNVEV (reference sequence). The CDR3 spans 15 residues.

The rearrangement links TRBV5-6 to TRBJ2-5; D might be TRBD2 (6 bases). Germline V gene data show CDR1 as SGHDT and CDR2 as YYEEEE. V was shortened by 0 bases and J by 5 bases, with 17 bases between the two germline ends. CDR3 length: 16 amino acids. CDR3 in amino acids: CASSLAGGLVFETQYF. CDR3 nucleotide sequence: TGTGCCAGCAGCTTGGCCGGGGGTTTGGTGTTCGAGACCCAGTACTTC.

In its sample, this clone was seen once. The chain combines TRBV30 with TRBJ1-6; 9 nucleotides align to TRBD1. Germline CDR1 reads GTSNPN; CDR2 reads SVGIG (reference sequence). The CDR3 consists of 16 residues. V shed 0 bases and J 9 bases; nucleotides not matched to a gene: 9. The CDR3 region is CAWSVHWTGVTSPLHF. CDR3 nucleotides: TGTGCCTGGAGTGTACATTGGACAGGGGTTACTTCACCCCTCCACTTT.

The CDR3 is CASSLLQGAGEQYF. DNA of the CDR3: TGTGCCAGCAGTTTATTGCAGGGGGCGGGCGAGCAGTACTTC. The genes are TRBV27 and TRBJ2-7, with TRBD1 matching over 8 bases. V shed 1 base and J 6 bases; nucleotides not matched to a gene: 5. CDR1 and CDR2 (germline): MNHEY, SMNVEV (reference sequence). The CDR3 loop spans 14 amino acids.